Below, 8 T cell receptor beta chains from the same sample are listed, as sequenced in a study of blood T cell repertoires in COVID-19. The repertoire was sequenced with immunoSEQ multiplex PCR; TCRdb's copy has only in-frame clones and lacks some. The repertoire holds around 360,000 clones, with roughly 87% as singletons. The specimen was PBMCs or T cells enriched from blood (not recorded which). Receptors originate from a woman younger than 45 who had recovered from COVID-19.

The chain employs TRBV4-1 and TRBJ2-5; TRBD2 agrees at 9 bases. The junction had 13 bases not matched to a gene; V was cut back by 3 bases and J by 5 bases. Looked up from germline, CDR1 is MGHRA and CDR2 is YSYEKL. This CDR3 has 17 residues. This chain's CDR3 is CASSHPAGRGGQETQYF. CDR3 nucleotides: TGCGCCAGCAGCCACCCGGCGGGGCGGGGGGGCCAGGAGACCCAGTACTTC.

This rearrangement joins TRBV7-8 to TRBJ2-7; the match to TRBD2 covers 10 bases. After removal of 5 bases from V and 4 bases from J, the junction contained 8 bases not matched to a gene. Germline CDR1 and CDR2: SGHVS and FQNEAQ. CDR3 length: 15 amino acids. CDR3 sequence: CASSKKREGLYEQYF. The CDR3 DNA reads TGTGCCAGCAGCAAAAAGCGGGAGGGCCTATACGAGCAGTACTTC.

This chain links TRBV19 with TRBJ2-1; 14 positions agree with TRBD2. The CDR3 has 17 amino acids. Trimming cost V 3 bases and J 5 bases; bases outside gene matches: 6. Germline CDR1 is LNHDA and CDR2 is SQIVND (reference sequence). The CDR3 loop is CASSIPGLAGANNEQFF. Written as DNA, the CDR3 is TGTGCCAGTAGTATTCCGGGACTAGCGGGGGCTAACAATGAGCAGTTCTTC.

The V call is TRBV10-2, the J call TRBJ2-1, with a possible D match to TRBD1 (5 bases). V gave up 9 bases and J gave up 5 bases, with 14 bases separating them. Germline CDR1 reads WSHSY; CDR2 reads SAAADI. The CDR3 runs to 13 residues. Written as DNA, the CDR3 is TGCGCCAGAGCAAGGGGCAGGGACAATGAGCAGTTCTTC. Translation: CARARGRDNEQFF.

The CDR3 region is CASSIASGGPYNEQFF. The CDR3 bases are TGTGCCAGTAGTATAGCGAGCGGGGGGCCCTACAATGAGCAGTTCTTC. The V call is TRBV19, the J call TRBJ2-1; 9 nucleotides line up with TRBD2. CDR3 length equals 16 residues. CDR1 is LNHDA and CDR2 is SQIVND in the germline V gene (reference sequence). The J segment lost 2 bases and the V segment lost 1 base, leaving 3 bases of the junction unmatched.

The genes are TRBV7-2 and TRBJ2-5, with TRBD2 identical over 8 bases. The germline CDR1 and CDR2 sequences are SGHTA and FQGNSA. Trimming removed 2 bases from V and 5 bases from J; junction bases left unmatched: 7. This CDR3 is 15 amino acids long. CDR3 DNA: TGTGCCAGCAGCTTATACGGGAGGGGGTCGGAGACCCAGTACTTC. This gives the protein CASSLYGRGSETQYF.

The chain recombines TRBV13 with TRBJ2-7; weak D call: TRBD2 (6 bases). Germline CDR1 and CDR2: PRHDT and FYEKMQ (reference sequence). V lost 6 bases and J lost 2, with 14 bases in between. The CDR3 covers 14 residues. CDR3 DNA: TGTGCCAGCAGGAGCCGGGACTCTCCCTACGAGCAGTACTTC. Amino acid sequence: CASRSRDSPYEQYF.

The chain is built from TRBV19 and TRBJ1-1; D is unresolved. The CDR3 has 14 residues. Germline CDR1 and CDR2: LNHDA and SQIVND (reference sequence). V was cut by 5 bases and J by 2 bases, with 12 bases left in between. CDR3 bases: TGTGCCAGTAGTTTCGGGTCGTACAACACTGAAGCTTTCTTT. Its translation is CASSFGSYNTEAFF.